These 32 T cell receptor beta chains came from one sample sequenced in a study of blood T cell repertoires in COVID-19. Only in-frame clones appear in the TCRdb table, and some are missing; sequencing was by immunoSEQ multiplex PCR. This sample yields approximately 140,000 clones, of which roughly 80% are seen a single time; roughly 2.3% belongs to the top ten. The material sequenced was peripheral blood. The receptors were sampled from a man between 65 and 85 years old with acute or convalescent COVID-19.

This sequence joins TRBV19 and TRBJ2-5, with 8 nucleotides matching TRBD1. V shed 4 bases and J 5 bases; nucleotides not matched to a gene: 9. There are 15 residues in the CDR3. The germline V gene encodes CDR1 LNHDA and CDR2 SQIVND (reference sequence). The CDR3 DNA is TGTGCCAGTAGTACCCCCGACAGGGGATGGGAGACCCAGTACTTC. This encodes CASSTPDRGWETQYF.

This chain links TRBV10-3 with TRBJ1-2; 7 bases fit TRBD1. From germline, CDR1 is ENHRY and CDR2 SYGVKD. J was trimmed by 5 bases and V by 6 bases; bases with no gene match: 12. CDR3 length equals 15 residues. CDR3 in amino acids: CAISIDRVSLYGYTF. The CDR3, as DNA: TGTGCCATCAGCATCGACAGGGTTAGTCTTTATGGCTACACCTTC.

The V gene is TRBV28, the J gene TRBJ2-2; maybe TRBD2 (6 bases). Germline CDR1 MDHEN, CDR2 SYDVKM. The CDR3 extends over 13 amino acids. Trimming stripped 7 bases from V and 5 bases from J, with 11 bases between. The chain's CDR3 is CASTGTPTGELFF. The CDR3 DNA follows: TGTGCCAGCACCGGGACTCCGACCGGGGAGCTGTTTTTT.

V usage is TRBV12-3 or TRBV12-4 and J usage is TRBJ2-3; no definite D call. V lost 3 bases and J lost 6, with 10 bases in between. The CDR3 consists of 13 residues. The CDR3 sequence is CASSLLESDTQYF. The CDR3 DNA sequence: TGTGCCAGCAGTTTGCTAGAATCGGATACGCAGTATTTT.

This clone showed up just a few times. The rearrangement links TRBV18 to TRBJ1-1; D is perhaps TRBD1 (5 bases). The CDR3 loop spans 13 amino acids. CDR1 and CDR2 from the germline V gene are KGHSH and LQKENI. Trimming took 2 bases from V and 5 from J, leaving 9 bases between them. The CDR3 bases are TGTGCCAGCTCACCAGGGGGGTGGACTGAAGCTTTCTTT. Translating it yields CASSPGGWTEAFF.

The chain uses TRBV6-2 or TRBV6-3 and TRBJ2-5; D remains unclear. The CDR3 runs to 13 residues. Trimming left V 4 bases short and J 7 bases short, with 13 bases between. CDR1 is MNHEY and CDR2 is SVGEGT in the germline V gene. For the CDR3, the DNA is TGTGCCAGCAGTTTACTCAGCGTTGGGACCCAGTACTTC. Residues: CASSLLSVGTQYF.

The rearrangement uses TRBV5-8 and TRBJ1-3, with D possibly matching TRBD1 (6 bases). The CDR3 extends over 16 amino acids. Germline values: CDR1 SGHTS, CDR2 YDEGEE. Trimming took off 4 bases at V and 0 bases at J, with 14 bases between the two ends. The DNA of the CDR3 is TGTGCCAGCAGCCGAGGGGGTCCCCTCTCTGGAAACACCATATATTTT. Its translation: CASSRGGPLSGNTIYF.

J is TRBJ1-2 and V is TRBV5-6; possibly TRBD1 for D (6 bases). The V end lost 4 bases, the J end lost 0 bases, and 10 bases lay between the germline ends. This CDR3 is 14 amino acids long. Germline V gives CDR1 SGHDT, CDR2 YYEEEE. CDR3 DNA: TGTGCCAGCAGCCCCCGGACAGCTAACTATGGCTACACCTTC. Translation: CASSPRTANYGYTF. Full variable domain (remainder filled in from reference TRBV5-6 and TRBJ1-2): DAGVTQSPTHLIKTRGQQVTLRCSPKSGHDTVSWYQQALGQGPQFIFQYYEEEERQRGNFPDRFSGHQFPNYSSELNVNALLLGDSALYLCASSPRTANYGYTFGSGTRLTVV.

CDR3 protein: CASSQFTSGGDEQFF. The CDR3, as DNA: TGTGCCAGCAGCCAATTCACTAGCGGGGGGGATGAGCAGTTCTTC. This sequence joins TRBV3-1 (or the pseudogene TRBV3-2) and TRBJ2-1, with 13 bases aligning to TRBD2. With V trimmed by 2 bases and J by 8 bases, 3 bases remained unmatched. CDR1 LGHDT and CDR2 YNNKEL come from the germline V gene (reference sequence). CDR3 length equals 15 residues.

The chain is built from TRBV28 and TRBJ1-6; the D gene is possibly TRBD1 (6 bases). Germline values: CDR1 MDHEN, CDR2 SYDVKM. Trimming stripped 7 bases from V and 9 bases from J, with 19 bases between. This CDR3 spans 15 amino acids. This CDR3 reads CASILGGAASSPLHF. CDR3 DNA sequence: TGTGCCAGCATCCTTGGGGGGGCCGCGAGTTCACCCCTCCACTTT.

The chain recombines TRBV18 with TRBJ1-1, with a weak D call TRBD1 (5 bases). This CDR3 contains 14 residues. Germline V gene sequence: CDR1 KGHSH, CDR2 LQKENI. Trimming took off 0 bases at V and 6 bases at J, with 11 bases between the two ends. CDR3 amino acids: CASSPPGGFAEAFF. Written as DNA, the CDR3 is TGTGCCAGCTCACCACCCGGGGGGTTCGCTGAAGCTTTCTTT.

This clone appeared once. The chain couples TRBV7-3 to TRBJ2-3; no definite D call. Trimming stripped 5 bases from V and 5 bases from J, with 17 bases between. CDR1 SGHTA and CDR2 FQGTGA come from the germline V gene. The CDR3 has 15 residues. The CDR3 is CASSPNASPGDTQYF. As DNA, the CDR3 is TGTGCCAGCAGCCCCAACGCTTCCCCGGGAGATACGCAGTATTTT.

The rearrangement uses TRBV5-1 and TRBJ1-1; D is perhaps TRBD1 (5 bases). The CDR3 spans 14 residues. Germline V lookup: CDR1 SGHRS, CDR2 YFSETQ. Between the trimmed V and J ends, which lost 1 base and 0 bases, there was a span of 7 bases. The CDR3 DNA sequence: TGCGCCAGCAGCTTGTCAGGGATGAACACTGAAGCTTTCTTT. Translated, it gives CASSLSGMNTEAFF.

Comments on this clone: Different DNA sequences within this sample yield the same CDR3. This chain joins TRBV24-1 and TRBJ1-4; TRBD1 agrees at 9 bases. With 3 bases clipped from V and 4 bases from J, the junction kept 2 bases outside the gene matches. The CDR3 runs to 15 residues. From germline, CDR1 is KGHDR and CDR2 SFDVKD. The CDR3: CATSDPGQGNEKLFF. The CDR3 DNA reads as TGTGCCACCAGTGATCCGGGACAGGGTAATGAAAAACTGTTTTTT.

The chain uses TRBV3-1 (or the pseudogene TRBV3-2) and TRBJ2-4; D is possibly TRBD2 (5 bases). V was pared by 3 bases and J by 7 bases, with 13 bases between. This CDR3 contains 14 residues. Germline V CDR1 and CDR2: LGHDT, YNNKEL (reference sequence). Here the CDR3 reads CASSQSLGANIQYF. CDR3 bases: TGTGCCAGCAGCCAGTCTCTGGGAGCGAACATTCAGTACTTC.

The chain carries TRBV10-3 and TRBJ2-2, with 7 bases that match TRBD1. Germline V gene sequence: CDR1 ENHRY, CDR2 SYGVKD. The CDR3 totals 17 residues. Unmatched junction bases numbered 7, after V lost 2 bases and J lost 1 base. The CDR3 reads CAISEVPRTGNTGELFF. The CDR3 coding sequence is TGTGCCATCAGTGAGGTTCCGAGGACAGGGAACACCGGGGAGCTGTTTTTT.

V and J are TRBV28 and TRBJ1-6; perhaps TRBD1 as D (5 bases). CDR3 length: 13 residues. V was pared by 4 bases and J by 15 bases, with 16 bases between. The germline gives CDR1 MDHEN, CDR2 SYDVKM. The CDR3 nucleotides read TGTGCCAGCAGTTCCGGCGGGGACCCGGGCCTCCACTTT. Its protein is CASSSGGDPGLHF.

This chain joins TRBV19 and TRBJ2-7, with D possibly TRBD1 on 6 matching bases. Germline V lookup: CDR1 LNHDA, CDR2 SQIVND (reference sequence). CDR3 length: 13 residues. V dropped 11 bases and J dropped 5 bases, with 19 bases sitting between them. CDR3 amino acids: CAQILFDRHEQYF. CDR3 bases: TGTGCCCAAATTCTCTTCGACAGGCACGAGCAGTACTTC.

The gene calls are TRBV28 and TRBJ1-2; possibly TRBD1 for D (5 bases). This CDR3 is built from 12 residues. CDR1 is MDHEN and CDR2 is SYDVKM in the germline V gene. V was clipped by 6 bases and J by 4 bases, with 9 bases between them. CDR3: CASRAGGYGYTF. The CDR3 DNA reads as TGTGCCAGCAGAGCGGGGGGCTATGGCTACACCTTC.

The chain links TRBV7-2 to TRBJ2-7, with D unresolved. The V gene lost 0 bases and the J gene lost 0 bases, with 6 bases spanning the gap. Germline CDR1 SGHTA, CDR2 FQGNSA. The CDR3 runs 14 residues. CDR3 in DNA: TGTGCCAGCAGCTTAGCGGCCGCCTCCTACGAGCAGTACTTC. Its translation is CASSLAAASYEQYF.

This clone has more than one count but fewer than ten. The genes are TRBV18 and TRBJ2-2, with 10 positions matching TRBD2. CDR3 length: 16 amino acids. V lost 6 bases to trimming and J lost 2 bases; unmatched junction nucleotides: 6. Germline CDR1 reads KGHSH; CDR2 reads LQKENI. CDR3 coding DNA: TGTGCCAGCTCCGCTCTACTAGCGGGAAACACCGGGGAGCTGTTTTTT. The encoded protein is CASSALLAGNTGELFF. Based on the CDR3 plus reference TRBV18 and TRBJ2-2, the full variable domain is NAGVMQNPRHLVRRRGQEARLRCSPMKGHSHVYWYRQLPEEGLKFMVYLQKENIIDESGMPKERFSAEFPKEGPSILRIQQVVRGDSAAYFCASSALLAGNTGELFFGEGSRLTVL.

The chain links TRBV28 to TRBJ1-6; D gene unclear. The V and J ends lost 7 bases and 7 bases respectively, with 11 bases between them. Germline CDR1 and CDR2: MDHEN and SYDVKM. The CDR3 is made up of 13 amino acids. The CDR3: CASNRQVNSPLHF. The CDR3 nucleotides read TGTGCCAGCAACCGTCAGGTGAATTCACCCCTCCACTTT.

The V gene is TRBV28, the J gene TRBJ2-7, with 13 bases identical to TRBD2. Trimming at V came to 5 bases and at J to 6 bases, leaving 1 base not matched to a gene. The CDR3 loop spans 13 amino acids. CDR1 is MDHEN and CDR2 is SYDVKM in the germline V gene. CDR3 sequence reads: CASSRLAGGEQYF. The DNA of the CDR3 is TGTGCCAGCAGTCGACTAGCGGGAGGCGAGCAGTACTTC.

The chain joins TRBV28 to TRBJ2-7, with D possibly TRBD1 on 6 matching bases. The CDR3 spans 11 residues. Trimming stripped 6 bases from V and 9 bases from J, with 12 bases between. Germline loops: CDR1 MDHEN, CDR2 SYDVKM. The CDR3 loop is CASSLQGLQYF. As DNA, the CDR3 is TGTGCCAGCAGCCTCCAGGGGCTGCAGTACTTC.

The J gene is TRBJ1-5, the V gene TRBV2; the D is unclear. Germline assignment: CDR1 SNHLY and CDR2 FYNNEI. The CDR3 has 14 amino acids. V lost 10 bases, J lost 4 bases, and 17 bases lay in between. The CDR3 is CATRTREGNQPQHF. The CDR3 DNA is TGTGCCACCCGGACCCGGGAAGGGAATCAGCCCCAGCATTTT.

The chain links TRBV5-1 to TRBJ1-6, with D possibly TRBD1 on 6 matching bases. Trimming took off 0 bases at V and 9 bases at J, with 16 bases between the two ends. CDR1 is SGHRS, CDR2 YFSETQ, per germline. The CDR3 loop spans 16 amino acids. In DNA, the CDR3 is TGCGCCAGCAGCTTGGATCCCACCACAGGGCGTTCACCCCTCCACTTT. Its protein product is CASSLDPTTGRSPLHF.

The genes are TRBV2 and TRBJ1-4; the match to TRBD1 covers 10 bases. The trim removed 5 bases at V and 4 bases at J, leaving 1 base unmatched. The CDR3 contains 14 residues. Germline V gene lookup returns CDR1 SNHLY and CDR2 FYNNEI. The DNA of the CDR3 is TGTGCCAGCAGTCGGGACAGGGGTAATGAAAAACTGTTTTTT. This translates into CASSRDRGNEKLFF.

This chain joins TRBV7-3 and TRBJ2-1; D perhaps matches TRBD2 (6 bases). The CDR3 runs 15 residues. The germline V gene encodes CDR1 SGHTA and CDR2 FQGTGA. V was clipped by 5 bases and J by 7 bases, with 18 bases between them. The CDR3 protein is CASSPAGGPQNEQFF. The DNA of the CDR3 is TGTGCCAGCAGCCCCGCCGGAGGGCCCCAAAATGAGCAGTTCTTC.

The count of this clone is one. This chain connects TRBV24-1 to TRBJ2-5; 9 bases fit TRBD1. The CDR3 length is 16 residues. Looked up from germline, CDR1 is KGHDR and CDR2 is SFDVKD. Trimming at V came to 4 bases and at J to 0 bases, leaving 5 bases not matched to a gene. This CDR3 is CATSDPGTGYQETQYF. In DNA, the CDR3 is TGTGCCACCAGTGACCCCGGGACAGGGTACCAAGAGACCCAGTACTTC.

V and J are TRBV6-5 and TRBJ1-2; 9 bases align to TRBD1. V lost 8 bases to trimming and J lost 2 bases; unmatched junction nucleotides: 6. This CDR3 contains 14 residues. Germline V CDR1 and CDR2: MNHEY, SVGAGI. CDR3: CASYGQGPNYGYTF. As DNA, the CDR3 is TGTGCCAGCTACGGACAGGGGCCCAACTATGGCTACACCTTC.

The table lists this clone with a count of one. The genes are TRBV6-5 and TRBJ2-5; D perhaps matches TRBD2 (7 bases). This CDR3 contains 11 residues. Between the trimmed V and J ends, which lost 7 bases and 6 bases, there was a span of 9 bases. Germline V gene sequence: CDR1 MNHEY, CDR2 SVGAGI. In nucleotides, the CDR3 is TGTGCCAGCAACGGGGGGCAGACCCAGTACTTC. Protein product: CASNGGQTQYF.

This clone was seen only once. The gene calls are TRBV19 and TRBJ2-1, with 13 bases aligning to TRBD2. After removal of 6 bases from V and 10 bases from J, the junction contained 12 bases not matched to a gene. The germline V gene has CDR1 LNHDA and CDR2 SQIVND (reference sequence). CDR3 length: 16 residues. CDR3 protein: CASSTTGLAGVTEQFF. For the CDR3, the DNA is TGTGCCAGTAGCACCACCGGACTAGCGGGAGTGACGGAGCAGTTCTTC. Filled out from reference TRBV19 and TRBJ2-1, the complete variable domain reads DGGITQSPKYLFRKEGQNVTLSCEQNLNHDAMYWYRQDPGQGLRLIYYSQIVNDFQKGDIAEGYSVSREKKESFPLTVTSAQKNPTAFYLCASSTTGLAGVTEQFFGPGTRLTVL.